The entry below describes one T cell receptor beta chain. Antigen specificity is unknown. Use of 60 Vbeta and 13 Jbeta primers characterized the PCR. Assay: immunoSEQ multiplex PCR; the TCRdb copy retains only in-frame clones and omits some. The repertoire has approximately 150,000 clones, roughly 80% of them found once; the top ten carry 3% to 4.5%. This record belongs to a study of cytomegalovirus exposure and HLA in healthy donors. Study results and caveats: TCR beta V segments were, for the most part, productive about 87% or about 30% of the time in an earlier analysis. Accurate predictions that matched the HLA-A and HLA-B alleles of most subjects were reportedly made from TCR beta sequences.

Healthy donors of bone marrow made up the group. Trimming took 0 bases from V and 5 from J; bases not matched to a gene: 6. CDR3 length equals 15 residues. CDR1 and CDR2 (germline): SGHDT, YYEEEE. The source material was PBMCs. The chain has TRBV5-6 and TRBJ2-7; 9 bases map to TRBD1. The TCR was taken from a man aged 25-45 years in good health and CMV-seropositive. In DNA form, the CDR3 reads TGTGCCAGCAGCTTGGTGGGGACAGGGATCCACGAGCAGTACTTC. This translates into CASSLVGTGIHEQYF.